The clone carrying this TCR beta chain was counted only a few times. Time point of the sample: after trial treatment. Treatment meaning: LDRT plus nivolumab, ipilimumab, low-dose cyclophosphamide and aspirin (RACIN trial). The treatment that donors received included nivolumab, ipilimumab, aspirin, low-dose cyclophosphamide and low-dose radiotherapy. These data originate in a study of low-dose radiotherapy and immunotherapy resistance in tumors. Across the whole study: Every two weeks patients got nivolumab 240 mg flat dose, plus ipilimumab 1 mg/kg every six weeks, intravenously. Every two weeks, cyclophosphamide 200 mg/m2 was infused one day before radiation plus immunotherapy. Each patient took aspirin at a dose of 300 mg by mouth once daily over the course of four cycles, with dosing beginning on cycle 1 day 1.

First-strand cDNA used TRAV- and TRBV-specific primers, covering alpha and beta chains. TCRs underwent around 18 PCR cycles of amplification with a constant-region primer and V-primer adapter. One entry per CDR3 protein, called by TCRdb with MiXCR from the reads. In the table there are 30,000 to 40,000 distinct CDR3 sequences, about 20% of which are singletons. The starting material was PBMCs, obtained after low-dose radiotherapy plus immunotherapy. The sequence derives from a female donor with ovarian cancer.

CDR3 amino acids: CATSWGATNTEAFF. As DNA, the CDR3 is TGTGCCACCAGCTGGGGGGCCACGAACACTGAAGCTTTCTTT. The chain employs TRBV15 and TRBJ1-1; maybe TRBD1 (6 bases). In germline, CDR1 is LNHNV, CDR2 YYDKDF (reference sequence). The CDR3 runs to 14 residues. V shed 5 bases and J shed 1 base, with 11 bases lying between them.